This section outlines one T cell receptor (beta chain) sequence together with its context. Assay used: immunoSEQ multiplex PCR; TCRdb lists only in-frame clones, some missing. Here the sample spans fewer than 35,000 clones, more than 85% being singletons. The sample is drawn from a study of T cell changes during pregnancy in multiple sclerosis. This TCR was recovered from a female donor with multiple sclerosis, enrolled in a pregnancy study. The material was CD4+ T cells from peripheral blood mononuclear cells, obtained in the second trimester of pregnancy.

The CDR3 sequence: CASRTGGVSGELFF. CDR3 nucleotide sequence: TGTGCCAGCAGGACCGGGGGGGTTAGCGGGGAGCTGTTTTTT. The V and J genes are TRBV28 and TRBJ2-2; 8 positions agree with TRBD2. V trimming: 6 bases; J trimming: 7 bases; junction bases outside the gene matches: 7. Germline loops: CDR1 MDHEN, CDR2 SYDVKM. This CDR3 comprises 14 residues. Combining the CDR3 with reference TRBV28 and TRBJ2-2 gives the whole variable domain DVKVTQSSRYLVKRTGEKVFLECVQDMDHENMFWYRQDPGLGLRLIYFSYDVKMKEKGDIPEGYSVSREKKERFSLILESASTNQTSMYLCASRTGGVSGELFFGEGSRLTVL.